These 10 T cell receptor beta chains share one sample of origin, sequenced in a study of identical twins. TCRdb fed the 5' RACE reads into MiXCR, producing one record per CDR3 protein. The sample has 200,000 to 300,000 distinct CDR3 sequences, approximately 7.8% seen once. The sample also formed part of further work on yellow fever vaccine responses in identical twins.

Sequenced: CD8+ T cells sorted from blood. Receptors originate from a young woman in good health.

V usage is TRBV6-5 and J usage is TRBJ2-3, with 13 bases lining up with TRBD2. CDR3 size: 17 residues. Germline V gene sequence: CDR1 MNHEY, CDR2 SVGAGI. Trimming took 4 bases from V and 6 from J; bases not matched to a gene: 10. The CDR3 DNA follows: TGTGCCAGCAGTTCGCGCACTAGCGGGGGGGCCCACGATACGCAGTATTTT. Translation: CASSSRTSGGAHDTQYF.

The V gene is TRBV12-3 or TRBV12-4, the J gene TRBJ1-2, with a weak D call TRBD1 (5 bases). CDR3 length: 13 residues. V dropped 6 bases and J dropped 8 bases, with 16 bases sitting between them. The CDR3 reads CASSLDSYGGYTF. The CDR3 DNA sequence: TGTGCCAGCAGCCTCGACAGCTACGGGGGCTACACCTTC.

The table lists this clonotype with many counts. The gene calls are TRBV24-1 and TRBJ2-1; 7 positions agree with TRBD1. The CDR3 covers 15 residues. The V and J ends lost 5 bases and 3 bases, in that order; junction bases with no gene match: 6. Germline lookup yields CDR1 KGHDR and CDR2 SFDVKD. CDR3 nucleotides: TGTGCCACCAGTGCCTTGACAGGGTTCTACAATGAGCAGTTCTTC. Translation: CATSALTGFYNEQFF.

This clonotype appeared many times. The chain links TRBV7-8 to TRBJ1-2, with a weak D call TRBD1 (5 bases). Germline V CDR1 and CDR2: SGHVS, FQNEAQ. V was cut by 3 bases and J by 4 bases, with 12 bases left in between. The length of the CDR3 is 14 residues. CDR3 DNA sequence: TGTGCCAGCAGCTTGTGGGACGACGCCTATGGCTACACCTTC. This encodes CASSLWDDAYGYTF. Complete variable domain (other parts from reference TRBV7-8 and TRBJ1-2): GAGVSQSPRYKVAKRGQDVALRCDPISGHVSLFWYQQALGQGPEFLTYFQNEAQLDKSGLPSDRFFAERPEGSVSTLKIQRTQQEDSAVYLCASSLWDDAYGYTFGSGTRLTVV.

This clonotype was seen more than once but under ten times. The chain employs TRBV2 and TRBJ2-3; possible D gene TRBD1, 6 bases. The CDR3 has 14 amino acids. The V gene's germline CDR1 is SNHLY and CDR2 FYNNEI. V gave up 2 bases and J gave up 6 bases, with 12 bases separating them. The CDR3 DNA is TGTGCCAGCAGTGAATTCAGGGGAAGGGATACGCAGTATTTT. Translating it yields CASSEFRGRDTQYF. Filled out from reference TRBV2 and TRBJ2-3, the complete variable domain reads EPEVTQTPSHQVTQMGQEVILRCVPISNHLYFYWYRQILGQKVEFLVSFYNNEISEKSEIFDDQFSVERPDGSNFTLKIRSTKLEDSAMYFCASSEFRGRDTQYFGPGTRLTVL.

The rearrangement joins TRBV28 to TRBJ2-1, with 9 nucleotides matching TRBD1. Germline V CDR1 and CDR2: MDHEN, SYDVKM. The junction had 7 bases not matched to a gene; V was cut back by 1 base and J by 3 bases. The CDR3 has 17 residues. CDR3 sequence: CASSLLFGDRDYNEQFF. In DNA form, the CDR3 reads TGTGCCAGCAGTTTATTGTTTGGGGACAGGGACTACAATGAGCAGTTCTTC.

The chain's CDR3 is CASSFRGSSGASVSYEQYF. The DNA of the CDR3 is TGTGCCAGCAGTTTTAGAGGTTCCTCCGGTGCCTCAGTTTCCTACGAGCAGTACTTC. The chain has TRBV28 and TRBJ2-7; D remains ambiguous. V was cut by 3 bases and J by 1 base, with 25 bases left in between. Germline lookup yields CDR1 MDHEN and CDR2 SYDVKM. The CDR3 is made up of 19 amino acids.

The table lists this clonotype with a few counts. V usage is TRBV10-3 and J usage is TRBJ2-1, with 9 nucleotides matching TRBD2. J lost 9 bases, V lost 8 bases, and 14 bases had no gene match. CDR3 size: 15 residues. Germline CDR1 ENHRY, CDR2 SYGVKD. CDR3 sequence reads: CAISYGSGRTSEQFF. CDR3 DNA: TGTGCCATCTCATACGGTAGCGGGAGAACGAGTGAGCAGTTCTTC.

The table lists this clonotype with a few counts. This CDR3 reads CASSLDRFGSYNEQFF. The CDR3 nucleotides read TGTGCCAGCAGCTTAGACAGATTCGGGAGCTACAATGAGCAGTTCTTC. The chain joins TRBV7-2 to TRBJ2-1; the D gene is possibly TRBD2 (6 bases). This CDR3 contains 16 residues. V dropped 1 base and J dropped 3 bases, with 13 bases sitting between them. Looked up from germline, CDR1 is SGHTA and CDR2 is FQGNSA. The entire variable domain, with the rest obtained from reference TRBV7-2 and TRBJ2-1, is as follows: GAGVSQSPSNKVTEKGKDVELRCDPISGHTALYWYRQSLGQGLEFLIYFQGNSAPDKSGLPSDRFSAERTGGSVSTLTIQRTQQEDSAVYLCASSLDRFGSYNEQFFGPGTRLTVL.

In its sample, this clonotype was seen once. The chain joins TRBV3-1 to TRBJ2-2; 10 bases align to TRBD1. Germline V gene data show CDR1 as LGHDT and CDR2 as YNNKEL (reference sequence). V trimming: 4 bases; J trimming: 6 bases; junction bases outside the gene matches: 17. The CDR3 has 19 residues. The CDR3 is CASSRARLSRDRGSGELFF. The CDR3 bases are TGTGCCAGCAGCCGAGCACGACTTTCGCGGGACAGGGGATCCGGGGAGCTGTTTTTT.